Given below is one T cell receptor (beta chain) in context. The CDR3 sequence is 16 residues long. The ends were cut back, 2 bases at V and 4 bases at J, with 18 bases in the middle. Germline loops: CDR1 MNHEY, CDR2 SVGAGI. This sample was included in a study of T cell changes during pregnancy in multiple sclerosis. The protocol was immunoSEQ multiplex PCR, while the TCRdb copy is restricted to in-frame clones and leaves out a portion. The table has about 60,000 clones, 85% to 95% seen once. The TCR originated in a female donor with multiple sclerosis, enrolled in a pregnancy study. The chain couples TRBV6-5 to TRBJ2-7; D is perhaps TRBD2 (5 bases). This sample comprised peripheral blood, obtained in the first trimester of pregnancy. CDR3 amino acids: CASSYHPLKGAYEQYF. The CDR3 bases are TGTGCCAGCAGTTACCACCCTCTTAAGGGAGCTTACGAGCAGTACTTC.